This T cell receptor beta chain was found in a study of blood T cell repertoires in COVID-19. Study-level background: Samples representing acute and convalescent COVID-19 were sourced from the United States, Italy and Spain. In each case, the material was cDNA or gDNA derived from T cells, B-cell-depleted T cells, or PBMCs.

Germline CDR1 is SGHRS and CDR2 is YFSETQ. Between the trimmed V and J ends, which lost 0 bases and 5 bases, there was a span of 5 bases. The CDR3 loop spans 12 amino acids. As originally analysed: Amplification of reference gene primers was used by the study to estimate nucleated cell counts. Profiling relied on immunoSEQ multiplex PCR, and the TCRdb table lists in-frame clones only, not all of them. D and trimming were read from the DNA, whereas the V and J calls and clone size are those reported in that table. The sample has 150,000 to 200,000 clones; roughly 82% are singletons. Patients in Seattle were enrolled during active infection, then followed longitudinally.

This receptor was obtained from a woman between 55 and 75 years old with COVID-19, enrolled during active disease. Sequenced: peripheral blood. This chain links TRBV5-1 with TRBJ1-2; unclear D gene. The CDR3 DNA sequence: TGCGCCAGCAGCTTGGACTGGTATGGCTACACCTTC. Translation: CASSLDWYGYTF.